This T cell receptor (beta chain) derives from a study of type 1 and type 2 diabetes patients. Amplification started from genomic DNA. Amplification of the beta chain CDR3 used 30 forward and 13 reverse multiplex primers. TCRdb reprocessed the multiplex PCR reads with MiXCR, giving one entry per CDR3 protein. In the table there are fewer than 300,000 distinct CDR3 sequences, 47% of which are singletons. V dropped 5 bases and J dropped 4; count of bases not matched to a gene: 10. This CDR3 has 15 amino acids. The germline gives CDR1 SGHTA, CDR2 FQGNSA. This clonotype was sampled from a man aged 18-30 years with type 2 diabetes. Sample: peripheral blood mononuclear cells (PBMCs). The chain has TRBV7-2 and TRBJ1-2; 7 nucleotides align to TRBD1. In nucleotides, the CDR3 is TGTGCCAGCAGCCCCCCCTCGACAGGGACCTATGGCTACACCTTC. Translation gives CASSPPSTGTYGYTF. Supplemented by reference TRBV7-2 and TRBJ1-2, the full variable domain reads GAGVSQSPSNKVTEKGKDVELRCDPISGHTALYWYRQSLGQGLEFLIYFQGNSAPDKSGLPSDRFSAERTGGSVSTLTIQRTQQEDSAVYLCASSPPSTGTYGYTFGSGTRLTVV.